The rows below give T cell receptor beta chains drawn from one sample of a study of blood T cell repertoires in COVID-19. Some clones are missing from TCRdb's copy, which holds only in-frame ones; the method was immunoSEQ multiplex PCR. The table records about 100,000 clones, around four fifths of them present only once. The sequenced sample consisted of peripheral blood. These receptors were taken from a man aged 50-59 years with active or convalescent COVID-19. The CDR3 runs from the conserved cysteine through the conserved F or W. The D gene is left open where the match is weak. Clone size appears in some rows only: once, few, many, or a class for an expanded clone.

TRBJ1-6,.,.,TRBV10-3,CAIRGAGQNSPLHF,TGTGCCATCAGGGGGGCAGGCCAGAATTCACCCCTCCACTTT
TRBJ1-1,.,.,TRBV15,CATTKRGGYEAFF,TGTGCCACCACCAAACGGGGGGGGTACGAAGCTTTCTTT
TRBJ1-5,.,TRBD1,TRBV29-1,CSVRQGNSNQPQHF,TGCAGCGTCCGACAGGGAAACAGCAATCAGCCCCAGCATTTT
TRBJ1-2,.,TRBD1,TRBV3-1/TRBV3-2,CASSRQGAGSYGYTF,TGTGCCAGCAGCCGACAGGGGGCGGGGAGCTATGGCTACACCTTC
TRBJ2-7,.,TRBD1,TRBV19,CASSIRGLDYEQYF,TGTGCCAGTAGTATCAGGGGGTTAGACTACGAGCAGTACTTC
TRBJ2-7,.,TRBD1,TRBV7-8,CASSLVGTGSREQYF,TGTGCCAGCAGCTTGGTCGGGACAGGGTCGCGCGAGCAGTACTTC
TRBJ2-7,.,TRBD2,TRBV30,CACHREASSYEQYF,TGTGCCTGTCATCGGGAGGCAAGCTCCTACGAGCAGTACTTC
TRBJ2-2,.,TRBD2,TRBV19,CASRNRLGLAGVGGFTGELFF,TGTGCCAGTAGGAACCGTCTTGGACTAGCGGGAGTCGGAGGTTTCACCGGGGAGCTGTTTTTT
TRBJ1-1,.,TRBD1,TRBV9,CASSVRTGVDTEAFF,TGTGCCAGCAGCGTGAGGACAGGGGTGGACACTGAAGCTTTCTTT
TRBJ2-5,.,.,TRBV21-1,CASSTGFEETQYF,TGTGCCAGCAGCACGGGATTTGAAGAGACCCAGTACTTC
TRBJ2-7,.,TRBD1,TRBV15,CATSEWGTGRERYEQYF,TGTGCCACCAGCGAATGGGGGACAGGGCGAGAGCGCTACGAGCAGTACTTC
TRBJ2-2,.,.,TRBV11-2,CASRTYLGGQKGAGELFF,TGTGCCAGCAGAACATATCTCGGGGGACAGAAAGGGGCCGGGGAGCTGTTTTTT
TRBJ2-2,.,.,TRBV10-3,CAISESPGIVAEHTGELFF,TGTGCCATCAGTGAGTCCCCCGGTATTGTAGCGGAGCACACCGGGGAGCTGTTTTTT
TRBJ2-7,.,TRBD1,TRBV6-5,CASSYDRGSEQYF,TGTGCCAGCAGTTACGACAGGGGCAGCGAGCAGTACTTC
TRBJ1-1,once,.,TRBV21-1,CASRPIQRTEWMNTEAFF,TGTGCCAGCAGGCCGATTCAGCGGACAGAATGGATGAACACTGAAGCTTTCTTT
TRBJ2-3,.,TRBD1,TRBV30,CAWTGQGAGDTQYF,TGTGCCTGGACGGGACAGGGGGCAGGAGATACGCAGTATTTT
TRBJ2-3,.,.,TRBV18,CASSPPLSITDTQYF,TGTGCCAGCTCACCACCGCTAAGTATTACAGATACGCAGTATTTT
TRBJ1-6,.,TRBD1,TRBV7-3,CASSFGTGRNSPLHF,TGTGCCAGCAGCTTCGGGACAGGGAGAAATTCACCCCTCCACTTT
TRBJ1-5,.,.,TRBV3-1/TRBV3-2,CASSQEAWSGQPQHF,TGTGCCAGCAGCCAAGAGGCCTGGTCGGGGCAGCCCCAGCATTTT
TRBJ2-7,.,TRBD1,TRBV2,CASTTPGQGSYEQYF,TGTGCCAGCACAACCCCGGGACAGGGCTCCTACGAGCAGTACTTC
TRBJ2-3,.,TRBD2,TRBV7-3,CASSRGLAGDTQYF,TGTGCCAGCAGCCGTGGACTAGCGGGAGATACGCAGTATTTT
TRBJ2-1,.,.,TRBV5-1,CASSLVRVGNEQFF,TGCGCCAGCAGCTTGGTGAGGGTTGGGAATGAGCAGTTCTTC
TRBJ1-1,.,TRBD1,TRBV19,CASSRDPTGSNTEAFF,TGTGCCAGTAGTAGAGATCCGACAGGGTCGAACACTGAAGCTTTCTTT
TRBJ1-5,few,.,TRBV4-2,CASSPQIDQPQHF,TGTGCCAGCAGCCCGCAGATTGATCAGCCCCAGCATTTT
TRBJ2-3,.,.,TRBV9,CASSVRTGEGTDTQYF,TGTGCCAGCAGCGTTCGTACGGGAGAGGGCACAGATACGCAGTATTTT
TRBJ2-1,.,.,TRBV9,CASSGANHEQFF,TGTGCCAGCAGCGGTGCGAACCATGAGCAGTTCTTC
TRBJ2-7,few,TRBD2,TRBV25-1,CASSLSAGGGEQYF,TGTGCCAGCAGTCTGTCGGCGGGAGGAGGAGAGCAGTACTTC
TRBJ1-5,.,.,TRBV19,CASSIDPRRAGFQPQHF,TGTGCCAGTAGTATAGATCCGAGGCGCGCAGGGTTCCAGCCCCAGCATTTT
TRBJ2-1,.,.,TRBV19,CASSIDGSYNEQFF,TGTGCCAGTAGTATAGATGGCAGCTACAATGAGCAGTTCTTC
TRBJ1-6,.,TRBD1,TRBV5-5,CASSPEGAVNSPLHF,TGTGCCAGCAGCCCCGAGGGGGCGGTAAATTCACCCCTCCACTTT
TRBJ2-7,few,.,TRBV2,CASRYSYEQYF,TGTGCCAGCAGGTACAGCTACGAGCAGTACTTC
TRBJ2-7,once,TRBD1,TRBV5-6,CASSVLLDRGLYEQYF,TGTGCCAGCAGCGTTCTTCTGGACAGGGGGCTATACGAGCAGTACTTC
TRBJ2-1,.,TRBD2,TRBV18,CASSPRTSGSSYNEQFF,TGTGCCAGCTCACCGCGGACTAGCGGGAGCTCCTACAATGAGCAGTTCTTC
TRBJ1-1,.,.,TRBV6-5,CASSYSNRRNTEAFF,TGTGCCAGCAGTTACTCGAACAGGAGGAACACTGAAGCTTTCTTT
TRBJ1-2,once,TRBD1,TRBV10-3,CAISEGTGAYGYTF,TGTGCCATCAGTGAGGGGACAGGCGCCTATGGCTACACCTTC
TRBJ2-1,.,.,TRBV25-1,CASSDRTKFDDEQFF,TGTGCCAGCAGTGATCGGACTAAGTTCGACGATGAGCAGTTCTTC
TRBJ1-3,.,TRBD1,TRBV12-3/TRBV12-4,CAIATGAGNTIYF,TGTGCCATTGCAACAGGGGCGGGAAACACCATATATTTT
TRBJ2-7,.,TRBD2,TRBV11-1,CASSLEETSGAYEQYF,TGTGCCAGCAGCCTAGAGGAGACTAGCGGGGCCTACGAGCAGTACTTC
TRBJ1-6,.,.,TRBV7-9,CASSGRVSSPLHF,TGTGCCAGCAGCGGGAGGGTTAGTTCACCCCTCCACTTT
TRBJ2-7,once,TRBD2,TRBV6-2/TRBV6-3,CASSPGLADEQYF,TGTGCCAGCAGTCCGGGACTAGCAGACGAGCAGTACTTC
TRBJ2-1,few,TRBD1,TRBV16,CASSRTGQGEREFF,TGTGCCAGCAGCCGTACTGGACAGGGGGAGAGGGAGTTCTTC